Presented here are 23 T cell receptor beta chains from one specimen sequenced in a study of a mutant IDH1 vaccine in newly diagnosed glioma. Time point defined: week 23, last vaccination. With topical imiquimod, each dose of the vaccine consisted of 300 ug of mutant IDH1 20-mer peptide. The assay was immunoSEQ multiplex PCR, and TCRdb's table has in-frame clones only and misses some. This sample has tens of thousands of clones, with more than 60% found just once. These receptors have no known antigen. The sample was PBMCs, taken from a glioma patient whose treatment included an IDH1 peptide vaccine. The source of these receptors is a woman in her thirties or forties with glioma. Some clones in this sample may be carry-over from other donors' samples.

The CDR3 loop is CASSFLDRGSYEQYF. In nucleotides, the CDR3 is TGCGCCAGCAGCTTCCTGGACAGGGGATCCTACGAGCAGTACTTC. The chain combines TRBV5-1 with TRBJ2-7; TRBD1 agrees at 9 bases. Germline V lookup: CDR1 SGHRS, CDR2 YFSETQ. J was trimmed by 1 base and V by 2 bases; bases with no gene match: 4. This CDR3 contains 15 residues.

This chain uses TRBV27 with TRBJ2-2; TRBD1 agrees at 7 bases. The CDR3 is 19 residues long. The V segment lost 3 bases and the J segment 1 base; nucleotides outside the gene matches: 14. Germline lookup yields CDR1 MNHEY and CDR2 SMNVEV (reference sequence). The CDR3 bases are TGTGCCAGCAGTTTGTGGCCAGGGGGTCCTTGGGAGAACACCGGGGAGCTGTTTTTT. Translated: CASSLWPGGPWENTGELFF.

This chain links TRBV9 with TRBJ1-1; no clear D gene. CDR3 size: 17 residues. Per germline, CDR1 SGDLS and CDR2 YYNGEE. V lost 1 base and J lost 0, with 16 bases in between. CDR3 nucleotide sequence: TGTGCCAGCAGCGTACTCCCCCGGCCAGGCGTGAACACTGAAGCTTTCTTT. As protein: CASSVLPRPGVNTEAFF.

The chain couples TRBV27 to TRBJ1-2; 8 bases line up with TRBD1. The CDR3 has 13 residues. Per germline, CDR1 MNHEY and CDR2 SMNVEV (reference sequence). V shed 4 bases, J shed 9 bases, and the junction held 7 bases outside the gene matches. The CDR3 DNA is TGTGCCAGCAGTTCAGGGACAGGAGGGAGCTACACCTTC. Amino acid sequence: CASSSGTGGSYTF.

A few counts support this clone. In DNA, the CDR3 is TGTGCCCGAGGATCGAGGGAGACCCAGTACTTC. Its translation is CARGSRETQYF. The rearrangement joins TRBV30 to TRBJ2-5; D uncertain. Germline V lookup: CDR1 GTSNPN, CDR2 SVGIG (reference sequence). The CDR3 is 11 amino acids. V gave up 8 bases and J gave up 5 bases, with 12 bases separating them.

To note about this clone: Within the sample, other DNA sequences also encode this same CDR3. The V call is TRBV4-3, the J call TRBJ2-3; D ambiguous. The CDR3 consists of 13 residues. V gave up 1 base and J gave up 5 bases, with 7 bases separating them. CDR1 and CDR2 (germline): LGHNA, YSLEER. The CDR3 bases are TGCGCCAGCAGCCAAGCTGGAATAGATACGCAGTATTTT. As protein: CASSQAGIDTQYF.

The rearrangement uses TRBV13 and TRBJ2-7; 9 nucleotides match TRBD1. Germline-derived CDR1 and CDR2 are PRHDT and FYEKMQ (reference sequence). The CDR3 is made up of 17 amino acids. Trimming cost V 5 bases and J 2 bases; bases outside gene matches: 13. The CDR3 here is CASSESPGTGTTYEQYF. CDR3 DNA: TGTGCCAGCAGCGAAAGCCCCGGGACAGGGACCACCTACGAGCAGTACTTC.

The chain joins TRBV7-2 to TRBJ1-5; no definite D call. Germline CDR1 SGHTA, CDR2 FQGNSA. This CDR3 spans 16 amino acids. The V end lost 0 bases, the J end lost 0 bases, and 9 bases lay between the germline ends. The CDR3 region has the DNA TGTGCCAGCAGCTTAGCGTTTGGGTTTAGCAATCAGCCCCAGCATTTT. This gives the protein CASSLAFGFSNQPQHF.

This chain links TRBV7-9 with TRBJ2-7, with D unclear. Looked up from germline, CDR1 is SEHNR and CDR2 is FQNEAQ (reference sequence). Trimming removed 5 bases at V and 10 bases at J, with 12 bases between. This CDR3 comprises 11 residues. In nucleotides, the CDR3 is TGTGCCAGCAGCCCCAATACGGAACAGTACTTC. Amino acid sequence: CASSPNTEQYF.

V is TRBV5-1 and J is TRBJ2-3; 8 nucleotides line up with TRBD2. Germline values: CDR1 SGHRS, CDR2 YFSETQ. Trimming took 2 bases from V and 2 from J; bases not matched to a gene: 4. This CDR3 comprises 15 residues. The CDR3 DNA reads TGCGCCAGCAGCTTAACTAGCGGACACACAGATACGCAGTATTTT. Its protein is CASSLTSGHTDTQYF.

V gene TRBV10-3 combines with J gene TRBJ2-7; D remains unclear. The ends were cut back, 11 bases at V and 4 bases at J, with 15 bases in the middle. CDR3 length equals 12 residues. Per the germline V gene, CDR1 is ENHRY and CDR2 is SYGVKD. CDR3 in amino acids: CASTSPSYEQYF. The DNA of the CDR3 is TGTGCCTCTACGTCTCCTTCTTACGAGCAGTACTTC.

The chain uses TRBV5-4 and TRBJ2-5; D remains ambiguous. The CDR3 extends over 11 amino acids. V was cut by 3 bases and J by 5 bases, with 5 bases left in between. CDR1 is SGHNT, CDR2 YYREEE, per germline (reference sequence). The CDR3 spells CASSYGETQYF. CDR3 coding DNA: TGTGCCAGCAGCTACGGGGAGACCCAGTACTTC.

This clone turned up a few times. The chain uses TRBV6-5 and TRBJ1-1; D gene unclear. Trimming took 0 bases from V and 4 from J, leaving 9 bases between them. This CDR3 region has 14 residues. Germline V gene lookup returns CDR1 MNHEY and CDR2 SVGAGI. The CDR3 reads CASSYSEGSTEAFF. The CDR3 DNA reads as TGTGCCAGCAGTTACTCTGAGGGTTCCACTGAAGCTTTCTTT.

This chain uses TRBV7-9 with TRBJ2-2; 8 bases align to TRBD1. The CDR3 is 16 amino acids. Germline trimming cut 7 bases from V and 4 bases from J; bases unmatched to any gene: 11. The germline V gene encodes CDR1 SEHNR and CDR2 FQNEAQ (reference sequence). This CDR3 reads CASTPQWDRSTGELFF. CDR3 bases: TGTGCCAGCACCCCTCAGTGGGACAGGAGCACCGGGGAGCTGTTTTTT.

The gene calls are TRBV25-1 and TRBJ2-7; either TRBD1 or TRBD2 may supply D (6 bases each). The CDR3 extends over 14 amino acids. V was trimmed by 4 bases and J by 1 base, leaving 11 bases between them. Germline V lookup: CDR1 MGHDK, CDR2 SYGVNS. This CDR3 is CASSGWGASYEQYF. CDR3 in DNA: TGTGCCAGCAGTGGGTGGGGGGCTTCCTACGAGCAGTACTTC.

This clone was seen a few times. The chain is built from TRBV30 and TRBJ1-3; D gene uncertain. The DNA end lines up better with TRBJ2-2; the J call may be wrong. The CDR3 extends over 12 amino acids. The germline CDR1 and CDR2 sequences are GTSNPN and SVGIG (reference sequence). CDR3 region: CAWSVSTGELFF. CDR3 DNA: TGTGCCTGGAGTGTTTCGACCGGGGAGCTGTTTTTT.

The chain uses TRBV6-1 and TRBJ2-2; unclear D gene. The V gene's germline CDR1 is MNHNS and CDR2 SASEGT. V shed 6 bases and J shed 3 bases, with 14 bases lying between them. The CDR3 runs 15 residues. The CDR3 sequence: CASRMRSVDTGELFF. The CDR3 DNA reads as TGTGCCAGCAGAATGAGGTCCGTCGACACCGGGGAGCTGTTTTTT.

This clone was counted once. CDR3 protein: CASSATGANVLTF. In nucleotides, the CDR3 is TGTGCCAGCAGCGCCACTGGGGCCAACGTCCTGACTTTC. The V call is TRBV9, the J call TRBJ2-6; D unresolved. This CDR3 has 13 residues. V was clipped by 3 bases and J by 2 bases, with 3 bases between them. Per the germline V gene, CDR1 is SGDLS and CDR2 is YYNGEE.

CDR3 sequence (DNA): TGTGCCAGCAGCGCCAGGACGAGCGGGGTGGTGACCCAGTACTTC. Encoded protein: CASSARTSGVVTQYF. This sequence joins TRBV9 and TRBJ2-5, with 7 bases aligning to TRBD2. Germline CDR1 and CDR2: SGDLS and YYNGEE. With 3 bases clipped from V and 7 bases from J, the junction kept 12 bases outside the gene matches. The CDR3 length is 15 residues.

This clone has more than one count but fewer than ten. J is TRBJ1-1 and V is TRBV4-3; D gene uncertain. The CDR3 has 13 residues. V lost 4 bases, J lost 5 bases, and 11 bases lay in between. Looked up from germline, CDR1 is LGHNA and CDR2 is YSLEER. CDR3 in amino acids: CASSRVGGTEAFF. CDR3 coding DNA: TGCGCCAGCAGCCGAGTAGGAGGGACTGAAGCTTTCTTT.

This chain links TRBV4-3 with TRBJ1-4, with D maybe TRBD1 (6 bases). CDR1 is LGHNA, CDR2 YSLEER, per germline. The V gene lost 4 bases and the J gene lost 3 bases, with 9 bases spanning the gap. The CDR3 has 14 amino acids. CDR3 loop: CASSPGQANEKLFF. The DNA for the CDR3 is TGCGCCAGCAGCCCGGGACAAGCTAATGAAAAACTGTTTTTT.

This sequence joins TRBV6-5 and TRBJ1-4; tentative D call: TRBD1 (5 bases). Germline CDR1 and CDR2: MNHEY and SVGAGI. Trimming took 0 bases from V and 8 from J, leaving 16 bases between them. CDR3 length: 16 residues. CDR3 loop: CASSYSRVGWDEKLFF. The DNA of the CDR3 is TGTGCCAGCAGTTACTCCCGGGTAGGCTGGGACGAAAAACTGTTTTTT.

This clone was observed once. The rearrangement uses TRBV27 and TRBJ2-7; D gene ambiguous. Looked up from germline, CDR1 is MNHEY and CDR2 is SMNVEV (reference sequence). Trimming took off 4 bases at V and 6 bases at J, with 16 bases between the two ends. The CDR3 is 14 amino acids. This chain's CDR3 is CASSSGHHQSEQYF. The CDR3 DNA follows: TGTGCCAGCAGTTCGGGTCATCATCAGAGCGAGCAGTACTTC.